Sequencing of this T cell receptor (beta chain) was carried out in a study of blood T cell repertoires in COVID-19. Looking at the study overall: Samples representing acute and convalescent COVID-19 were sourced from the United States, Italy and Spain. From T cells, B-cell-depleted T cells, or PBMCs came the material, which was cDNA or gDNA.

The CDR3 extends over 16 amino acids. V gave up 4 bases and J gave up 0 bases, with 14 bases separating them. Germline values: CDR1 SGHRS, CDR2 YFSETQ. Profiled with immunoSEQ multiplex PCR; TCRdb holds only in-frame clones, not every one. The table has approximately 170,000 clones, about 83% seen once. V usage is TRBV5-1 and J usage is TRBJ2-1, with no clear D. The TCR originated in a woman aged 70-85 years who had recovered from COVID-19. Specimen: peripheral blood. CDR3 nucleotide sequence: TGCGCCAGCAGCCTTCAAGCCCAAAACTCCTACAATGAGCAGTTCTTC. It is translated as CASSLQAQNSYNEQFF.